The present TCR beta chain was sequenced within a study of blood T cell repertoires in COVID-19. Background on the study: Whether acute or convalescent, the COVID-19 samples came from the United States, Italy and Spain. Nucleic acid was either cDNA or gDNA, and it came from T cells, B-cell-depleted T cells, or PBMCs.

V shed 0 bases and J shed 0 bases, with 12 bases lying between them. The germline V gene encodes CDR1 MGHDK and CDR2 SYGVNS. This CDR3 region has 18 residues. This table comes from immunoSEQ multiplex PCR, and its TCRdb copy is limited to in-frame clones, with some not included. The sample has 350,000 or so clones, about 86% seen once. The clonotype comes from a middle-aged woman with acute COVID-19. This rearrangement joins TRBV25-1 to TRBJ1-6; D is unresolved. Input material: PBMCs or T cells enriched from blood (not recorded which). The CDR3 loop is CASSEYPRDSSYNSPLHF. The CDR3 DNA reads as TGTGCCAGCAGTGAATATCCGCGGGATTCCTCCTATAATTCACCCCTCCACTTT.